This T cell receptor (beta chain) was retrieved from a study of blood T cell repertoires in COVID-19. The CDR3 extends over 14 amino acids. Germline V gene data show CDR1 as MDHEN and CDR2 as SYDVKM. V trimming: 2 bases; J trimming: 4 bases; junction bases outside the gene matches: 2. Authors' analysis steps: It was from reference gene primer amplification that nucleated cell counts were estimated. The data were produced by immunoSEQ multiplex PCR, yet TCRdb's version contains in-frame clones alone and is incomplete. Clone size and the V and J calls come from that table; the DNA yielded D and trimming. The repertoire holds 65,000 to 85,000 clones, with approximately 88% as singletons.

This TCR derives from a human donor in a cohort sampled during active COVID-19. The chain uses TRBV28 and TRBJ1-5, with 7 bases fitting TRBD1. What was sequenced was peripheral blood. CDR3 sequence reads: CASSLRDRNQPQHF. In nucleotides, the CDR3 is TGTGCCAGCAGTTTAAGGGACAGAAATCAGCCCCAGCATTTT.